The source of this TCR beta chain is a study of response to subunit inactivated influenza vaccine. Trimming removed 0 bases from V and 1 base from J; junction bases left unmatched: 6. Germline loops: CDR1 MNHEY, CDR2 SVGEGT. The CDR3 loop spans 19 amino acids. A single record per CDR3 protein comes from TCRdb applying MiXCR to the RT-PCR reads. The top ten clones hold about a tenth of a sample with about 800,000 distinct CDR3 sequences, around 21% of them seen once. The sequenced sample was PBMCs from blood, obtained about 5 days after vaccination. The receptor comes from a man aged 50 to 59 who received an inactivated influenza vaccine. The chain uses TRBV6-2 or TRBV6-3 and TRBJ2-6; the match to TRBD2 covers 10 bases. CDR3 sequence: CASSYSTASGRSGANVLTF. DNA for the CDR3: TGTGCCAGCAGTTACTCGACGGCTAGCGGGAGATCTGGGGCCAACGTCCTGACTTTC.